This T cell receptor beta chain stems from a study of T cells in pancreatic ductal adenocarcinoma. The selected patients with pancreatic ductal adenocarcinoma had surgery but no neoadjuvant therapy. V was clipped by 7 bases and J by 4 bases; unmatched bases: 5. Germline V gene data show CDR1 as SQVTM and CDR2 as ANQGSEA. The CDR3 loop spans 12 amino acids. Sequencing used immunoSEQ multiplex PCR; TCRdb keeps in-frame clones, though not all of them. The sample records about 98,000 clones, roughly 96% being singletons. Comment on this clone: Its antigen is undetermined.

Study results and caveats: Tumor samples had fewer productive templates and approximately 8-fold fewer unique clonotypes than blood. Mean clonality was approximately 0.1 in tumors and approximately 0.072 in blood, not significantly different.

The chain uses TRBV29-1 and TRBJ2-7, with 9 bases identical to TRBD2. The sequence came from a human donor with pancreatic ductal adenocarcinoma. Source material: PBMCs. The CDR3 DNA reads TGCAGCGGCAGACTAGCGGATTACGAGCAGTACTTC. Amino acids: CSGRLADYEQYF.